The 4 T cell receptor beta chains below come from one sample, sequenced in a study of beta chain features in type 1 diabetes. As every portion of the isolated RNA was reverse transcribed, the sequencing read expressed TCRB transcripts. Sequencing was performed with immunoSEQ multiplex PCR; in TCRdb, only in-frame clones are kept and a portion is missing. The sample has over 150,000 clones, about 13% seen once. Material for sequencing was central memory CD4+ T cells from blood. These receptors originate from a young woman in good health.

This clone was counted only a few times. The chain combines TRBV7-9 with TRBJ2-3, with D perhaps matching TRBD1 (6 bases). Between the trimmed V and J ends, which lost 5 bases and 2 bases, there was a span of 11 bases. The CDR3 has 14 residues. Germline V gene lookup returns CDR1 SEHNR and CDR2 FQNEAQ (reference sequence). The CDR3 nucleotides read TGTGCCAGCAGCCCGGACAGCTACACAGATACGCAGTATTTT. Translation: CASSPDSYTDTQYF.

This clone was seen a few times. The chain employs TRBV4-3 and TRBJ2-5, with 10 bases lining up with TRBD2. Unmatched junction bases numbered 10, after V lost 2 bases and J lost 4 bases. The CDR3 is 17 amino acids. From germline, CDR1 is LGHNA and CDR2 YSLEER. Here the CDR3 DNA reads TGCGCCAGCAGCCAAACACCACTAGCGGGAATTGGAGAGACCCAGTACTTC. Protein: CASSQTPLAGIGETQYF.

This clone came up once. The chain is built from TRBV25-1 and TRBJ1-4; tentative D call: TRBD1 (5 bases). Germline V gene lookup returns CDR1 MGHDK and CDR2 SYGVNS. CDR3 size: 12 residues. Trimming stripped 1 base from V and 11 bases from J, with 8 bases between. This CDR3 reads CASSEWGRKLFF. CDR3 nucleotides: TGTGCCAGCAGTGAATGGGGCCGGAAACTGTTTTTT.

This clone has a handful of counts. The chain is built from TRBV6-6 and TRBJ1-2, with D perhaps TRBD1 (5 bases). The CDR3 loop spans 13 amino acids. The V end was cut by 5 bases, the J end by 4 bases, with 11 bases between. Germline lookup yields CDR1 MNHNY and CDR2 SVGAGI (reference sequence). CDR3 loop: CASSATGLYGYTF. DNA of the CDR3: TGTGCCAGCAGTGCCACAGGCCTCTATGGCTACACCTTC.